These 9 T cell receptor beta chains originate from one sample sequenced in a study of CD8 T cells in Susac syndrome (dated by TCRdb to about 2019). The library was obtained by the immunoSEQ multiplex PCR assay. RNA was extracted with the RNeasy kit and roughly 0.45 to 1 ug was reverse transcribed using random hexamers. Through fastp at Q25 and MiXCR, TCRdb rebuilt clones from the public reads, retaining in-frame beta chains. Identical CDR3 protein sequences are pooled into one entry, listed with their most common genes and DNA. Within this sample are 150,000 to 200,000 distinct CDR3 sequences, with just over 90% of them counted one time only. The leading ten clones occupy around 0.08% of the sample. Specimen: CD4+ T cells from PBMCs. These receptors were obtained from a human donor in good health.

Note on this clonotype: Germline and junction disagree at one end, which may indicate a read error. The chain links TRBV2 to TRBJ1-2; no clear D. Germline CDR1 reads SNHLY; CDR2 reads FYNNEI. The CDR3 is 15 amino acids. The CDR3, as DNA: TGTGCCAGCAGTGAAAAGAGGGTAGAGAGCTATAGCTACACCTTC. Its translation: CASSEKRVESYSYTF.

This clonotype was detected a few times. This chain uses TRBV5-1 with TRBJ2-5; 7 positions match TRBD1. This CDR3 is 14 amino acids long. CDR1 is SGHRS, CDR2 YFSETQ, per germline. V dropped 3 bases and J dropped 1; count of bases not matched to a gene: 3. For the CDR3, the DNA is TGCGCCAGCAGCTCGACAGGGACCCAAGAGACCCAGTACTTC. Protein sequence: CASSSTGTQETQYF.

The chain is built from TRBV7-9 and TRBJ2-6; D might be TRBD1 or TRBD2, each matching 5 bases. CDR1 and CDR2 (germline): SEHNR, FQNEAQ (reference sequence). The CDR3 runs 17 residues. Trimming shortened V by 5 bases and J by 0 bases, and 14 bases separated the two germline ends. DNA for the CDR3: TGTGCCAGCAGCCAGCTGGGACCGCACTCTGGGGCCAACGTCCTGACTTTC. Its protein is CASSQLGPHSGANVLTF.

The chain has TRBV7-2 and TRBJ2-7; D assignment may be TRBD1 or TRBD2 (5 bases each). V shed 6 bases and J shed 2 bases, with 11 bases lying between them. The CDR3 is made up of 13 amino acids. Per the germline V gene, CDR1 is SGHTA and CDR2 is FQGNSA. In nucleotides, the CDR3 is TGTGCCAGCAGGGGGAGACAGACCTACGAGCAGTACTTC. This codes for CASRGRQTYEQYF. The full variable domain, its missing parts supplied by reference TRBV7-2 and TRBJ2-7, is GAGVSQSPSNKVTEKGKDVELRCDPISGHTALYWYRQSLGQGLEFLIYFQGNSAPDKSGLPSDRFSAERTGGSVSTLTIQRTQQEDSAVYLCASRGRQTYEQYFGPGTRLTVT.

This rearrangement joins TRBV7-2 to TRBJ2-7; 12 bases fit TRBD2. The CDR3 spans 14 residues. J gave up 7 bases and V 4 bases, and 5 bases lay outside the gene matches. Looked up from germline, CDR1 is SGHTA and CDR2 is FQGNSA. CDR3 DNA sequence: TGTGCCAGCAGCTCTAGCGGGGGGGTGAGGGAGCAGTACTTC. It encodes CASSSSGGVREQYF.

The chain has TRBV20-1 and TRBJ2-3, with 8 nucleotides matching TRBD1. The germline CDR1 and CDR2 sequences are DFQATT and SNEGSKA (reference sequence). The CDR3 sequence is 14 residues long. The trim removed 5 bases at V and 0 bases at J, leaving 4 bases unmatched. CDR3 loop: CSAGRTGSTDTQYF. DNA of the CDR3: TGCAGTGCTGGGCGGACAGGGAGCACAGATACGCAGTATTTT.

CDR3: CASTLGDYGYTF. DNA of the CDR3: TGTGCCAGCACCCTGGGCGACTATGGCTACACCTTC. The chain combines TRBV28 with TRBJ1-2; unclear D gene. The CDR3 has 12 residues. Germline V gene sequence: CDR1 MDHEN, CDR2 SYDVKM. The germline V and J ends were trimmed by 7 bases and 3 bases, with 9 bases remaining between them.

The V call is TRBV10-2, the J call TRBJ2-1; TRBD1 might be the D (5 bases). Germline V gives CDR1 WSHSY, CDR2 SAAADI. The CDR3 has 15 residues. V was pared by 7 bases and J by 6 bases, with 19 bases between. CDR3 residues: CASKVAGSLTNEQFF. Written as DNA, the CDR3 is TGCGCCAGCAAGGTTGCAGGGTCCCTTACCAATGAGCAGTTCTTC.

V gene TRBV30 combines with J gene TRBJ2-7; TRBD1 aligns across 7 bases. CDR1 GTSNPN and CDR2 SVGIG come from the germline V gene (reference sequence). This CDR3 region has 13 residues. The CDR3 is CAWEPGTVTEQYF. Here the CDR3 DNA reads TGTGCTTGGGAACCCGGGACAGTGACCGAGCAGTACTTC.